This T cell receptor beta chain appears in the sequencing data of a study of blood T cell repertoires in COVID-19. Across the study: There were acute and convalescent COVID-19 samples, and they came from the United States, Italy and Spain. PBMCs, B-cell-depleted T cells, or T cells were the source of the cDNA or gDNA that made up the material.

TCRdb keeps only in-frame clones here, not all; method: immunoSEQ multiplex PCR. The repertoire holds tens of thousands of clones, with approximately 80% as singletons. The sample holds a few counts of this clone. Germline loops: CDR1 MGHDK, CDR2 SYGVNS. Trimming removed 4 bases at V and 3 bases at J, with 12 bases between. The CDR3 is 14 amino acids. This clonotype originated in a man between 60 and 75 years old with acute or convalescent COVID-19. The sample consisted of peripheral blood. The chain carries TRBV25-1 and TRBJ1-2; D is ambiguous. CDR3 in DNA: TGTGCCAGCAGTGTTCTGGGCAGTGACTATGGCTACACCTTC. Its protein product is CASSVLGSDYGYTF.